These 21 T cell receptor beta chains share one sample of origin, sequenced in a study of cytomegalovirus exposure and HLA in healthy donors. PCR employed 60 Vbeta and 13 Jbeta primers. Sequencing used immunoSEQ multiplex PCR; TCRdb keeps in-frame clones, though not all of them. The table includes 200,000 or so clones, around 76% detected once. The specimen was PBMCs. The receptor source for this set is a man between 18 and 35 years old in good health and CMV-seronegative.

The rearrangement links TRBV2 to TRBJ2-7; 13 bases line up with TRBD2. CDR1 and CDR2 from the germline V gene are SNHLY and FYNNEI. Trimming took 5 bases from V and 4 from J; bases not matched to a gene: 8. The CDR3 has 16 residues. CDR3: CASSKSLLAGGYEQYF. In nucleotides, the CDR3 is TGTGCCAGCAGTAAAAGCTTACTAGCGGGAGGGTACGAGCAGTACTTC.

This clone was seen only a few times. The chain links TRBV9 to TRBJ2-6; tentative D call: TRBD1 (6 bases). V shed 3 bases and J shed 0 bases, with 10 bases lying between them. Germline CDR1 SGDLS, CDR2 YYNGEE. The CDR3 consists of 16 residues. CDR3 bases: TGTGCCAGCAGCGAGAACAGGGTCTCTGGGGCCAACGTCCTGACTTTC. Translated, it gives CASSENRVSGANVLTF.

The V and J genes are TRBV28 and TRBJ2-7; 7 positions match TRBD2. The ends lost 5 bases at V and 0 bases at J; junction bases unmatched: 7. This CDR3 region has 15 residues. The germline CDR1 and CDR2 sequences are MDHEN and SYDVKM. The CDR3 region has the DNA TGTGCCAGCAGTCGTCTAGCGGCGATCTCCTACGAGCAGTACTTC. Encoded protein: CASSRLAAISYEQYF.

The chain uses TRBV30 and TRBJ1-1; D is unresolved. The CDR3 contains 15 residues. Germline CDR1 and CDR2: GTSNPN and SVGIG (reference sequence). Trimming cost V 0 bases and J 1 base, with 12 bases left between them. CDR3 amino acids: CAWSVSPTGNTEAFF. Written as DNA, the CDR3 is TGTGCCTGGAGTGTTTCCCCCACGGGGAACACTGAAGCTTTCTTT. Drawing the rest from reference TRBV30 and TRBJ1-1, the complete variable domain is SQTIHQWPATLVQPVGSPLSLECTVEGTSNPNLYWYRQAAGRGLQLLFYSVGIGQISSEVPQNLSASRPQDRQFILSSKKLLLSDSGFYLCAWSVSPTGNTEAFFGQGTRLTVV.

This rearrangement joins TRBV27 to TRBJ1-5; TRBD1 matches at 8 bases. CDR3 length: 14 residues. Trimming removed 6 bases from V and 5 bases from J; junction bases left unmatched: 6. CDR1 and CDR2 (germline): MNHEY, SMNVEV (reference sequence). The chain's CDR3 is CASRGQEIHQPQHF. Written as DNA, the CDR3 is TGTGCCAGCAGGGGACAGGAGATCCATCAGCCCCAGCATTTT.

The genes are TRBV5-4 and TRBJ2-1, with 11 bases that match TRBD2. V was pared by 5 bases and J by 9 bases, with 13 bases of the junction left unmatched. The CDR3 sequence is 16 residues long. The germline gives CDR1 SGHNT, CDR2 YYREEE (reference sequence). CDR3 in DNA: TGTGCCAGCAGTCGTATAGCGGGAGGGCCCTTCGGTGAGCAGTTCTTC. Residues: CASSRIAGGPFGEQFF.

This clone was detected a few times. The chain links TRBV7-8 to TRBJ1-5, with 8 bases that match TRBD1. This CDR3 is built from 16 residues. CDR1 and CDR2 from the germline V gene are SGHVS and FQNEAQ. V dropped 5 bases and J dropped 3; count of bases not matched to a gene: 9. The DNA for the CDR3 is TGTGCCAGCAGCCCAGAAGGGACAGGAATCAATCAGCCCCAGCATTTT. Amino acid sequence: CASSPEGTGINQPQHF.

This chain connects TRBV19 to TRBJ2-5; 7 bases align to TRBD1. The junction had 9 bases not matched to a gene; V was cut back by 5 bases and J by 6 bases. Germline loops: CDR1 LNHDA, CDR2 SQIVND (reference sequence). This CDR3 spans 14 amino acids. The CDR3 spells CASSPGTVLQTQYF. As DNA, the CDR3 is TGTGCCAGTAGTCCCGGGACAGTTCTGCAGACCCAGTACTTC.

The chain recombines TRBV6-1 with TRBJ2-7, with a tentative D call TRBD2 (6 bases). V was pared by 1 base and J by 7 bases, with 14 bases between. Germline CDR1 and CDR2: MNHNS and SASEGT. The CDR3 is 14 amino acids. In DNA form, the CDR3 reads TGTGCCAGCAGTGAAGGAATACCGACTAGAGAGCAGTACTTC. Protein product: CASSEGIPTREQYF.

The chain carries TRBV27 and TRBJ2-1; 13 bases agree with TRBD2. V was pared by 6 bases and J by 7 bases, with 6 bases of the junction left unmatched. Looked up from germline, CDR1 is MNHEY and CDR2 is SMNVEV (reference sequence). CDR3 length equals 15 residues. CDR3 region: CASSGGLAGENEQFF. CDR3 DNA: TGTGCCAGCAGCGGAGGACTAGCGGGAGAAAATGAGCAGTTCTTC.

This clone turned up a few times. The chain carries TRBV5-1 and TRBJ2-7, with 8 bases aligning to TRBD2. This CDR3 is 14 amino acids long. The germline V gene encodes CDR1 SGHRS and CDR2 YFSETQ. Trimming cost V 5 bases and J 7 bases; bases outside gene matches: 11. The CDR3 is CASRGTSGPREQYF. The DNA of the CDR3 is TGCGCCAGCAGAGGCACTAGCGGACCTAGGGAGCAGTACTTC.

This chain links TRBV7-2 with TRBJ2-1; the match to TRBD2 covers 12 bases. Trimming at V came to 4 bases and at J to 9 bases, leaving 7 bases not matched to a gene. CDR3 length equals 15 residues. Looked up from germline, CDR1 is SGHTA and CDR2 is FQGNSA. CDR3 residues: CASSSWSSGRGEQFF. The CDR3, as DNA: TGTGCCAGCAGCTCCTGGTCTAGCGGGAGGGGTGAGCAGTTCTTC. The whole variable domain, remainder taken from reference TRBV7-2 and TRBJ2-1, is GAGVSQSPSNKVTEKGKDVELRCDPISGHTALYWYRQSLGQGLEFLIYFQGNSAPDKSGLPSDRFSAERTGGSVSTLTIQRTQQEDSAVYLCASSSWSSGRGEQFFGPGTRLTVL.

The chain uses TRBV5-4 and TRBJ2-3; TRBD1 aligns across 9 bases. This CDR3 is 14 amino acids long. Trimming took 4 bases from V and 3 from J; bases not matched to a gene: 3. The V gene's germline CDR1 is SGHNT and CDR2 YYREEE (reference sequence). The CDR3 nucleotides are TGTGCCAGCAGCCAACAGGGGGCGACAGATACGCAGTATTTT. It translates to CASSQQGATDTQYF.

The genes are TRBV5-6 and TRBJ1-1, with D unclear. Germline lookup yields CDR1 SGHDT and CDR2 YYEEEE. The CDR3 is made up of 13 amino acids. V dropped 3 bases and J dropped 0 bases, with 6 bases sitting between them. The CDR3 DNA follows: TGTGCCAGCAGCTCACAGTTGAACACTGAAGCTTTCTTT. Its protein product is CASSSQLNTEAFF.

This clone has just one count. This chain uses TRBV5-4 with TRBJ2-3, with TRBD2 matching 11 bases. Trimming removed 4 bases from V and 3 bases from J; junction bases left unmatched: 10. Germline V gene data show CDR1 as SGHNT and CDR2 as YYREEE (reference sequence). This CDR3 has 17 amino acids. CDR3 residues: CASSPNAGTSGTDTQYF. The CDR3 bases are TGTGCCAGCAGCCCAAACGCCGGGACTAGCGGAACAGATACGCAGTATTTT.

V usage is TRBV30 and J usage is TRBJ1-2; D is possibly TRBD1 (6 bases). CDR3 length: 13 amino acids. Germline V gene lookup returns CDR1 GTSNPN and CDR2 SVGIG (reference sequence). Trimming took 2 bases from V and 8 from J, leaving 15 bases between them. The CDR3 DNA reads TGTGCCTGGAGTTTCGGCGGGGGCAGGGGCTACACCTTC. Protein sequence: CAWSFGGGRGYTF.

The chain has TRBV19 and TRBJ2-1, with a tentative D call TRBD1 (6 bases). Trimming cost V 7 bases and J 0 bases, with 10 bases left between them. This CDR3 comprises 14 residues. CDR1 is LNHDA, CDR2 SQIVND, per germline (reference sequence). The CDR3 DNA reads TGTGCCAGTACCCGGACAGCCTCCTACAATGAGCAGTTCTTC. This encodes CASTRTASYNEQFF.

This clone was observed a single time. This chain connects TRBV28 to TRBJ1-2; 10 nucleotides match TRBD1. Germline CDR1 is MDHEN and CDR2 is SYDVKM. This CDR3 contains 16 residues. Trimming cost V 10 bases and J 3 bases; bases outside gene matches: 14. The CDR3 is CATKTSGTGEDYGYTF. The CDR3 DNA reads as TGTGCCACAAAGACGTCCGGGACAGGGGAAGACTATGGCTACACCTTC.

The rearrangement links TRBV30 to TRBJ2-7; 8 positions agree with TRBD2. The CDR3 is 13 amino acids. Looked up from germline, CDR1 is GTSNPN and CDR2 is SVGIG (reference sequence). Losses at the gene ends were 5 bases for V and 5 bases for J; bases not matched to a gene: 8. The CDR3 here is CAWATGLEDEQYF. The CDR3 nucleotides read TGTGCCTGGGCCACGGGACTAGAAGACGAGCAGTACTTC.

As for this clone: A read error may produce the germline difference seen at one junction end. The V and J genes are TRBV7-3 and TRBJ2-2; 8 bases are a match to TRBD1. Germline values: CDR1 SGHTA, CDR2 FQGTGA. There are 14 residues in the CDR3. For the CDR3, the DNA is TGTGCCAGTAAACAGGGGGTGAACGCCGGGGAGCTGTTTTTT. Protein: CASKQGVNAGELFF.

This clone has only a few counts. The chain has TRBV4-1 and TRBJ2-1, with a weak D call TRBD2 (5 bases). The V and J ends lost 1 base and 0 bases respectively, with 28 bases between them. The CDR3 covers 22 residues. Germline values: CDR1 MGHRA, CDR2 YSYEKL. The CDR3 bases are TGCGCCAGCAGCCAAGTTGGATTAGGGCGAACAAGTAGCGCTAGCTCCTACAATGAGCAGTTCTTC. It specifies CASSQVGLGRTSSASSYNEQFF.